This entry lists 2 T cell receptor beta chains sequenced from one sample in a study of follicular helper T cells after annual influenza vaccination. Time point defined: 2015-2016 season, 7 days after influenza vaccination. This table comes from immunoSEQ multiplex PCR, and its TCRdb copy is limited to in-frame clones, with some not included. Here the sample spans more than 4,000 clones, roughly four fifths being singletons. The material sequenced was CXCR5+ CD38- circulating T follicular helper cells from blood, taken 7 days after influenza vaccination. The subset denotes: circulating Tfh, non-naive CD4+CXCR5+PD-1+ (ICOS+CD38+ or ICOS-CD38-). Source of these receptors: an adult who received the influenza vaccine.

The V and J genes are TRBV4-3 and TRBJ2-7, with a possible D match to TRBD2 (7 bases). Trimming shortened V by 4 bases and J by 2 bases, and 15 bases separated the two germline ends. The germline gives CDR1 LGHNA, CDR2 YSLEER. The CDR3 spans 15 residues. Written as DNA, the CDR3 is TGCGCCAGCAGCCCAAAGGGGGGGACCACCTACGAGCAGTACTTC. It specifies CASSPKGGTTYEQYF.

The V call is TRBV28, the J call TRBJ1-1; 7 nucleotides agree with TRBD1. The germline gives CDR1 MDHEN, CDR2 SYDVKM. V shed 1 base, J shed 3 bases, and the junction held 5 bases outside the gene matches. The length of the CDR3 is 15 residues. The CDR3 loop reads CASSLSRGDDTEAFF. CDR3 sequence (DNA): TGTGCCAGCAGTTTATCCAGGGGGGACGACACTGAAGCTTTCTTT.